These 5 T cell receptor beta chains came from one sample sequenced in a study of T cell repertoires in aging, cancer and after chemotherapy. Rearranged V-D-J TRB sequences were amplified with a mixed TRB-A/B primer pool. Using its own MiXCR run on the multiplex PCR reads, TCRdb lists one record per CDR3 protein. This table has around 2,400 distinct CDR3 sequences, around 53% appearing once. Amplification of TCR beta used genomic DNA extracted from peripheral blood. Material: blood. These receptors all stem from a human donor with a blood cancer.

This chain joins TRBV7-9 and TRBJ1-1; D might be TRBD1 (5 bases). In germline, CDR1 is SEHNR, CDR2 FQNEAQ (reference sequence). Trimming removed 6 bases at V and 5 bases at J, with 13 bases between. This CDR3 comprises 13 residues. CDR3 sequence reads: CASRPGGGTEAFF. The CDR3 DNA follows: TGTGCCAGCAGGCCCGGGGGAGGGACTGAAGCTTTCTTT. Complete variable domain (other parts from reference TRBV7-9 and TRBJ1-1): DTGVSQNPRHKITKRGQNVTFRCDPISEHNRLYWYRQTLGQGPEFLTYFQNEAQLEKSRLLSDRFSAERPKGSFSTLEIQRTEQGDSAMYLCASRPGGGTEAFFGQGTRLTVV.

This clonotype was detected once. The gene calls are TRBV20-1 and TRBJ1-3; maybe TRBD1 (5 bases). CDR1 and CDR2 from the germline V gene are DFQATT and SNEGSKA (reference sequence). Trimming pared 4 bases from V and 0 bases from J, leaving 13 bases between. The CDR3 sequence is 15 residues long. This chain's CDR3 is CSATRGALSGNTIYF. CDR3 DNA: TGCAGTGCTACGCGAGGGGCCCTCTCTGGAAACACCATATATTTT.

This clonotype was seen more than once but under ten times. This sequence joins TRBV6-1 and TRBJ2-3, with TRBD2 as a possible D gene (6 bases). This CDR3 is built from 14 residues. The V gene lost 3 bases and the J gene lost 0 bases, with 7 bases spanning the gap. The V gene's germline CDR1 is MNHNS and CDR2 SASEGT. CDR3 coding DNA: TGTGCCAGCAGTGAGGGAGGAAGCACAGATACGCAGTATTTT. The encoded protein is CASSEGGSTDTQYF.

This clonotype came up a few times. This chain joins TRBV6-6 and TRBJ1-3; 7 positions match TRBD1. V trimming: 0 bases; J trimming: 7 bases; junction bases outside the gene matches: 6. CDR1 is MNHNY and CDR2 is SVGAGI in the germline V gene (reference sequence). The CDR3 is 15 amino acids. The CDR3 DNA reads TGTGCCAGCAGTTACTCGACAGGGTACGGGAACACCATATATTTT. Its translation: CASSYSTGYGNTIYF.

The rearrangement joins TRBV28 to TRBJ1-1, with 7 bases that match TRBD1. Trimming took 5 bases from V and 1 from J; bases not matched to a gene: 7. The CDR3 has 15 residues. Germline V gene lookup returns CDR1 MDHEN and CDR2 SYDVKM. CDR3 coding DNA: TGTGCCAGCAGTACCTACAGGGGCCAGAACACTGAAGCTTTCTTT. Translation: CASSTYRGQNTEAFF.